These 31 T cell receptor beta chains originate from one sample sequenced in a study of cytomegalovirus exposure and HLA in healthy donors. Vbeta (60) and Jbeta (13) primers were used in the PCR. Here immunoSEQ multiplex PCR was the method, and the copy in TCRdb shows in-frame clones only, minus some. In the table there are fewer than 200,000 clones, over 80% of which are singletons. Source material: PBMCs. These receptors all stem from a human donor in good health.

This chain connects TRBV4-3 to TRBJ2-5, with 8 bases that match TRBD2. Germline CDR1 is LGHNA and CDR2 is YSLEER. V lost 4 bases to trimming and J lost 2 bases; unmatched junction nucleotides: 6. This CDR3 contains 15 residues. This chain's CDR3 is CASSRELAGQETQYF. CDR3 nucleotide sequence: TGCGCCAGCAGCCGAGAATTAGCGGGGCAAGAGACCCAGTACTTC.

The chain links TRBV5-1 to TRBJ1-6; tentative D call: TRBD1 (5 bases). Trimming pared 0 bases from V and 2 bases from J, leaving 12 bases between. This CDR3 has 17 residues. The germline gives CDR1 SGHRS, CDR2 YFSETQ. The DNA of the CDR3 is TGCGCCAGCAGCTTGGCCGGGGGTGACGCCTATAATTCACCCCTCCACTTT. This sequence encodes CASSLAGGDAYNSPLHF.

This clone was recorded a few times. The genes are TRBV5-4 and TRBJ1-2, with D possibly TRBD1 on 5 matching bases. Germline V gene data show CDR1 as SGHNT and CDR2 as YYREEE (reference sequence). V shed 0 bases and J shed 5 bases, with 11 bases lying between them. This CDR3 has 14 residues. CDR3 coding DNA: TGTGCCAGCAGCTTGGAGGGGTTGCGGTATGGCTACACCTTC. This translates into CASSLEGLRYGYTF.

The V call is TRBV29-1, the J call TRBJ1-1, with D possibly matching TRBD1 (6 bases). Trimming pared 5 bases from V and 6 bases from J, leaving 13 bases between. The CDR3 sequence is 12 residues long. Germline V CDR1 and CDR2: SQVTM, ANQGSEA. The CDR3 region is CSVNQGQSEAFF. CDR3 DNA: TGCAGCGTTAATCAGGGGCAGTCTGAAGCTTTCTTT.

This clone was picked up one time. The CDR3 loop is CASSQVGWVDEQFF. The DNA for the CDR3 is TGCGCCAGCAGCCAAGTCGGGTGGGTTGATGAGCAGTTCTTC. J is TRBJ2-1 and V is TRBV4-1; D ambiguous. Germline V gene lookup returns CDR1 MGHRA and CDR2 YSYEKL. The CDR3 runs to 14 residues. With 1 base removed from V and 8 bases from J, the gap between germline ends came to 12 bases.

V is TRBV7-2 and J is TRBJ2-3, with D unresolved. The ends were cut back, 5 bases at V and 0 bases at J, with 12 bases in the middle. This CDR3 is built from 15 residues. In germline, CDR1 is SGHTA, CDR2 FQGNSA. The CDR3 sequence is CASSPQRRSTDTQYF. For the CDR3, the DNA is TGTGCCAGCAGCCCTCAGCGCAGAAGCACAGATACGCAGTATTTT.

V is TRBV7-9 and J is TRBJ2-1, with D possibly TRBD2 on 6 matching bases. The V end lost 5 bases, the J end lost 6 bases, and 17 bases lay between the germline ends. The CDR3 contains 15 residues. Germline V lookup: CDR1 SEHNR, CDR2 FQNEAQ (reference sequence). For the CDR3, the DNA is TGTGCCAGCAGCCCACCCCGTGGGGGAGGCAATGAGCAGTTCTTC. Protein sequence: CASSPPRGGGNEQFF.

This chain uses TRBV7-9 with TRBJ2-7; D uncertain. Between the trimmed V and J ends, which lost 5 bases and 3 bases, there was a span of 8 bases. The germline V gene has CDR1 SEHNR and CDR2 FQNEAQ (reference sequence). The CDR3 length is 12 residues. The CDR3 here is CASSRQGYEQYF. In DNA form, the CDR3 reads TGTGCCAGCAGCCGACAAGGCTACGAGCAGTACTTC. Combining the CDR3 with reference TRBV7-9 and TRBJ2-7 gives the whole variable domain DTGVSQNPRHKITKRGQNVTFRCDPISEHNRLYWYRQTLGQGPEFLTYFQNEAQLEKSRLLSDRFSAERPKGSFSTLEIQRTEQGDSAMYLCASSRQGYEQYFGPGTRLTVT.

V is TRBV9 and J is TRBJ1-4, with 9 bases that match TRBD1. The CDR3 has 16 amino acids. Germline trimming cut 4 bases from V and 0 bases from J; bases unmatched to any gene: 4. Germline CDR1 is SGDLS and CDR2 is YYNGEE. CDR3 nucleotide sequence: TGTGCCAGCAGCCCGGGACAGGGCACAACTAATGAAAAACTGTTTTTT. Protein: CASSPGQGTTNEKLFF.

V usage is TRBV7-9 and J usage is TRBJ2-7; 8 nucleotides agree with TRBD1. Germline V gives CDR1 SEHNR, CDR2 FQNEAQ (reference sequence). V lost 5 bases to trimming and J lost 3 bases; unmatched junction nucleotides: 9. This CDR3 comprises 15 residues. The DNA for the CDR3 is TGTGCCAGCAGCCCACGGACAGGGCCGAACTACGAGCAGTACTTC. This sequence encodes CASSPRTGPNYEQYF.

The CDR3 spells CASSAGGITPLHF. Here the CDR3 DNA reads TGTGCCAGCAGCGCAGGGGGCATAACACCCCTCCACTTT. V is TRBV2 and J is TRBJ1-6; 8 positions agree with TRBD1. V gave up 6 bases and J gave up 11 bases; unmatched junction bases: 6. Germline-derived CDR1 and CDR2 are SNHLY and FYNNEI. This CDR3 has 13 amino acids.

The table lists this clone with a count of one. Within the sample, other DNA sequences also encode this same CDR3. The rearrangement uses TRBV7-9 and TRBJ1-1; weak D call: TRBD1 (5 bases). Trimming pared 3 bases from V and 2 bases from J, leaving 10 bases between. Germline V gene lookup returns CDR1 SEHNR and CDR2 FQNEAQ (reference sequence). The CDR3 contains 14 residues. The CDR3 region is CASSLGRGNTEAFF. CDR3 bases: TGTGCCAGCAGCTTGGGAAGGGGAAACACTGAAGCTTTCTTT.

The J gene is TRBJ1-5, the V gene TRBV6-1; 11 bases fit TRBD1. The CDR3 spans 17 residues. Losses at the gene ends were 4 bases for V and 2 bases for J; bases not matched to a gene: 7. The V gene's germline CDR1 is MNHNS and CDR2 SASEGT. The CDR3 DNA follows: TGTGCCAGCAGTGTGGGACAGGGGGTTTTGGGCAATCAGCCCCAGCATTTT. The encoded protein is CASSVGQGVLGNQPQHF.

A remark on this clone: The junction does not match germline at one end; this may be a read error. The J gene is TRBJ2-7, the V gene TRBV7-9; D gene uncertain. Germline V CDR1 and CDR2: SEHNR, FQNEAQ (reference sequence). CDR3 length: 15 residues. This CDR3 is CSSSLYRNPTGEQYF. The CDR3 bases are TGTTCCAGCAGCTTATACCGGAACCCAACGGGCGAGCAGTACTTC.

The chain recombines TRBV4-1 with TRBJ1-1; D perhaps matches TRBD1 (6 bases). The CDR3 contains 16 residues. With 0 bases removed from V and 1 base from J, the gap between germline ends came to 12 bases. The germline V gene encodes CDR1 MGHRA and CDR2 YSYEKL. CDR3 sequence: CASSQEWDTPNTEAFF. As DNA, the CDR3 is TGCGCCAGCAGCCAAGAATGGGACACCCCGAACACTGAAGCTTTCTTT.

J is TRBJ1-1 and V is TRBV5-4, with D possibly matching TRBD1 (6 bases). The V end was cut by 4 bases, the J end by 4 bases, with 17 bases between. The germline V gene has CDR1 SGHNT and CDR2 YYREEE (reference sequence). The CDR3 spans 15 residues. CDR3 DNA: TGTGCCAGCAGCGGGGCGGAACAGGGTGGCACTGAAGCTTTCTTT. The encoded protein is CASSGAEQGGTEAFF. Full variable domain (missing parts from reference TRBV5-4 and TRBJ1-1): ETGVTQSPTHLIKTRGQQVTLRCSSQSGHNTVSWYQQALGQGPQFIFQYYREEENGRGNFPPRFSGLQFPNYSSELNVNALELDDSALYLCASSGAEQGGTEAFFGQGTRLTVV.

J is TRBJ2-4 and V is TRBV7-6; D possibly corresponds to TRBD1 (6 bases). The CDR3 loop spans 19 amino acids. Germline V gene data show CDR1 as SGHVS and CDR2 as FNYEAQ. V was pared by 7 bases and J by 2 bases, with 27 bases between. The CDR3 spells CASTLAGTPTTKPKNIQYF. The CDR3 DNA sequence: TGTGCCAGCACCCTAGCTGGGACACCAACTACGAAGCCCAAAAACATTCAGTACTTC.

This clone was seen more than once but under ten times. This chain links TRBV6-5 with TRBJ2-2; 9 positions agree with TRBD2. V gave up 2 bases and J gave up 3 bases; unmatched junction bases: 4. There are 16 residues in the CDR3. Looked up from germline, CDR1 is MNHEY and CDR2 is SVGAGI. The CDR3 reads CASSYGRGGHTGELFF. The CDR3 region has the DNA TGTGCCAGCAGTTACGGGCGGGGGGGCCACACCGGGGAGCTGTTTTTT.

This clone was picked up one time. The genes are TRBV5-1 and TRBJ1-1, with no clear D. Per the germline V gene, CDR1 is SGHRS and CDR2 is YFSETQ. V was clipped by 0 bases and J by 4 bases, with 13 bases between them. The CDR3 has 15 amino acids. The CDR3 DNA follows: TGCGCCAGCAGCTTGGGAGGTAAGGCGGTCACTGAAGCTTTCTTT. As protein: CASSLGGKAVTEAFF.

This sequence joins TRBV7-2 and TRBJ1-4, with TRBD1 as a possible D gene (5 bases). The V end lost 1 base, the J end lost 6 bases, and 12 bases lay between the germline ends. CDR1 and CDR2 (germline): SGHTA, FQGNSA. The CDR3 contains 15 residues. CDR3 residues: CASSLVAGDYEKLFF. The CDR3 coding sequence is TGTGCCAGCAGCTTAGTAGCGGGGGACTATGAAAAACTGTTTTTT. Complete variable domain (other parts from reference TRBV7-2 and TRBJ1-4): GAGVSQSPSNKVTEKGKDVELRCDPISGHTALYWYRQSLGQGLEFLIYFQGNSAPDKSGLPSDRFSAERTGGSVSTLTIQRTQQEDSAVYLCASSLVAGDYEKLFFGSGTQLSVL.

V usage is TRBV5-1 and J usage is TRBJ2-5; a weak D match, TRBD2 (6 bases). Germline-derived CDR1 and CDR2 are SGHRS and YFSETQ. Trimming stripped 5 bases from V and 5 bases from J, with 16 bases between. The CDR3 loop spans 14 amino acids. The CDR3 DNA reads TGCGCCAGCAGTTGGGACTCGGAAGGGGAGACCCAGTACTTC. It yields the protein CASSWDSEGETQYF.

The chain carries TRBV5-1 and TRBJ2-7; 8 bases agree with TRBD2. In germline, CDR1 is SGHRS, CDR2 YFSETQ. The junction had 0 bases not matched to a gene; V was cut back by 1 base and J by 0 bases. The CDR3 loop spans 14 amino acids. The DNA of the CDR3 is TGCGCCAGCAGCTTGACTAGCGGCTCCTACGAGCAGTACTTC. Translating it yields CASSLTSGSYEQYF. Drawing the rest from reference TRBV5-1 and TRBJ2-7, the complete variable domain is KAGVTQTPRYLIKTRGQQVTLSCSPISGHRSVSWYQQTPGQGLQFLFEYFSETQRNKGNFPGRFSGRQFSNSRSEMNVSTLELGDSALYLCASSLTSGSYEQYFGPGTRLTVT.

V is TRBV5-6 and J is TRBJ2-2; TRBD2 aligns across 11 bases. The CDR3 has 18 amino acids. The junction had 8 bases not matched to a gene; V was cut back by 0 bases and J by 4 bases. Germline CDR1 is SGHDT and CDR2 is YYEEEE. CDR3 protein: CASSLEGSGGAGTGELFF. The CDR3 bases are TGTGCCAGCAGCTTGGAAGGTAGCGGGGGGGCGGGCACCGGGGAGCTGTTTTTT.

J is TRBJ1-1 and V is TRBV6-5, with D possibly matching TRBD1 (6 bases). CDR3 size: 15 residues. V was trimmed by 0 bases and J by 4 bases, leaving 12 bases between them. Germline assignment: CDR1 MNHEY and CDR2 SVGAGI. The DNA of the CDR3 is TGTGCCAGCAGTTACTCGAGGGGCAGGGGCACTGAAGCTTTCTTT. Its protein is CASSYSRGRGTEAFF.

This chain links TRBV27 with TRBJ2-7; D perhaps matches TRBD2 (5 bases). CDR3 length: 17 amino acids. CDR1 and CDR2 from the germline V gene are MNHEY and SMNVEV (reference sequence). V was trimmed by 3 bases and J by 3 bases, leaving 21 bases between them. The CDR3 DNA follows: TGTGCCAGCAGTTTCTCAACTTCTAAAATCGACTACTACGAGCAGTACTTC. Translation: CASSFSTSKIDYYEQYF.

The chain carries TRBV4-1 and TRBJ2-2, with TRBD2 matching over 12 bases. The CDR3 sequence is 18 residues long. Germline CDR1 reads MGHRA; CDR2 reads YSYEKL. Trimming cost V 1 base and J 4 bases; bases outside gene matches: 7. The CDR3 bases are TGCGCCAGCAGCCAAGTCCCTAGCGGGGGGGTGGGCACCGGGGAGCTGTTTTTT. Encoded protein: CASSQVPSGGVGTGELFF.

The CDR3: CASSPTGSREQYF. The CDR3, as DNA: TGTGCCAGTAGTCCCACAGGGTCACGCGAGCAGTACTTC. The V and J genes are TRBV19 and TRBJ2-7; maybe TRBD1 (6 bases). The germline V and J ends were trimmed by 5 bases and 6 bases, with 14 bases remaining between them. This CDR3 comprises 13 residues. CDR1 is LNHDA and CDR2 is SQIVND in the germline V gene (reference sequence).

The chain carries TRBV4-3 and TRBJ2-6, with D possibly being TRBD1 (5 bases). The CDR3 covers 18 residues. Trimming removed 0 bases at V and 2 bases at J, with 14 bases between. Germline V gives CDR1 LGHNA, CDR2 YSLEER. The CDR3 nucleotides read TGCGCCAGCAGCCAAGAGGGCCAGGGTGTAGCTGGGGCCAACGTCCTGACTTTC. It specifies CASSQEGQGVAGANVLTF.

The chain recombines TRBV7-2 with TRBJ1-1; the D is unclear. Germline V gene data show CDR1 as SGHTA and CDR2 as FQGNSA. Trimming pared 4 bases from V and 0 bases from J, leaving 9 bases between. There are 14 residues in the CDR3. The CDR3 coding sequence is TGTGCCAGCAGCTCAACAGCCATGAACACTGAAGCTTTCTTT. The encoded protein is CASSSTAMNTEAFF.

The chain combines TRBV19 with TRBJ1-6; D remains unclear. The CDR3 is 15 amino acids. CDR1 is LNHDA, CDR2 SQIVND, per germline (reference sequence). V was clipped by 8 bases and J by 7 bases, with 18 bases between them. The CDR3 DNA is TGTGCCAGTGCCCCCCGGGGAGGATGGAATTCACCCCTCCACTTT. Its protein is CASAPRGGWNSPLHF.

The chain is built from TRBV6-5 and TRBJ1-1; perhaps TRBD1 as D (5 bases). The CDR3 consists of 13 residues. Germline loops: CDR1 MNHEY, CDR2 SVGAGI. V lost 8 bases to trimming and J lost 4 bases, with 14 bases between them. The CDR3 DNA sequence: TGTGCCAGCTCCGGGACTTGGGGCACTGAAGCTTTCTTT. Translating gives CASSGTWGTEAFF.